The rows below give T cell receptor beta chains drawn from one sample of a study of spatial heterogeneity in lung cancer. TCRdb reanalysed the 5' RACE reads using MiXCR and keeps one entry per CDR3 protein. Among under 6,500 distinct CDR3 sequences listed, approximately 1.3% were seen once. The sample here was lung tumor tissue, taken at surgery. All receptors come from a male donor with early-stage non-small cell lung cancer. Each CDR3 is given with its conserved first and last residue. A D gene is named only where the DNA matches it firmly. The size entry gives once, few, many or a size class.

V: TRBV27
J: TRBJ2-3
D: NA
size: many
CDR3: CASSRTLVQGQTQYF
DNA: TGTGCCAGCAGTCGCACATTGGTCCAGGGGCAGACGCAGTATTTT

V: TRBV15
J: TRBJ2-3
D: NA
size: medium-sized
CDR3: CATSPRETDTQYF
DNA: TGTGCCACCAGCCCCCGGGAAACAGATACGCAGTATTTT

V: TRBV15
J: TRBJ1-5
D: TRBD1
size: many
CDR3: CATSRADRAQPQHF
DNA: TGTGCCACCAGCAGAGCTGACAGGGCCCAGCCCCAGCATTTT

V: TRBV7-2
J: TRBJ1-4
D: NA
size: many
CDR3: CASSLNGAEGEKLFF
DNA: TGTGCCAGCAGCTTAAATGGGGCCGAAGGGGAAAAACTGTTTTTT

V: TRBV15
J: TRBJ2-7
D: NA
size: many
CDR3: CATSRDRPLMGYEQYF
DNA: TGTGCCACCAGCAGAGATCGGCCTCTTATGGGCTACGAGCAGTACTTC

V: TRBV7-9
J: TRBJ2-5
D: TRBD2
size: medium-sized
CDR3: CASSPRLAGGPGETQYF
DNA: TGTGCCAGCAGCCCCCGACTAGCGGGGGGGCCGGGAGAGACCCAGTACTTC

V: TRBV10-3
J: TRBJ1-4
D: NA
size: medium-sized
CDR3: CAIRGTYNEKLFF
DNA: TGTGCCATCAGAGGGACATATAATGAAAAACTGTTTTTT

V: TRBV27
J: TRBJ2-4
D: TRBD1
size: many
CDR3: CASRTIQGAKNIQYF
DNA: TGTGCCAGCAGGACGATACAGGGGGCCAAAAACATTCAGTACTTC

V: TRBV6-6
J: TRBJ2-7
D: TRBD1
size: medium-sized
CDR3: CASRTGDYEQYF
DNA: TGTGCCAGCAGAACAGGGGACTACGAGCAGTACTTC

V: TRBV29-1
J: TRBJ1-1
D: TRBD1
size: many
CDR3: CSETGQGATEAFF
DNA: TGCAGCGAGACGGGACAGGGGGCCACTGAAGCTTTCTTT

V: TRBV27
J: TRBJ2-7
D: NA
size: many
CDR3: CASSPLWVSGLSYEQYF
DNA: TGTGCCAGCAGTCCCTTGTGGGTTAGCGGTCTCTCCTACGAGCAGTACTTC

V: TRBV7-3
J: TRBJ2-1
D: NA
size: many
CDR3: CASRYQNEQFF
DNA: TGTGCCAGCAGGTACCAAAATGAGCAGTTCTTC

V: TRBV19
J: TRBJ1-1
D: NA
size: medium-sized
CDR3: CASSIPGANTEAFF
DNA: TGTGCCAGTAGTATCCCCGGGGCGAACACTGAAGCTTTCTTT

V: TRBV10-3
J: TRBJ2-5
D: TRBD2
size: many
CDR3: CAISASGEETQYF
DNA: TGTGCCATCAGTGCAAGCGGGGAAGAGACCCAGTACTTC

V: TRBV18
J: TRBJ2-1
D: NA
size: many
CDR3: CASSLVLGYEQFF
DNA: TGTGCCAGCTCACTAGTCCTTGGGTATGAGCAGTTCTTC

V: TRBV9
J: TRBJ2-7
D: TRBD2
size: many
CDR3: CASSAKLAGRQDEQYF
DNA: TGTGCCAGCAGCGCCAAATTAGCGGGGCGTCAAGACGAGCAGTACTTC

V: TRBV18
J: TRBJ2-1
D: TRBD2
size: medium-sized
CDR3: CASSLFSGGPGDEQFF
DNA: TGTGCCAGCTCACTTTTTAGCGGGGGCCCCGGAGATGAGCAGTTCTTC

V: TRBV4-1
J: TRBJ2-7
D: NA
size: many
CDR3: CASRTIGDTTYEQYF
DNA: TGCGCCAGCAGGACAATAGGGGACACCACCTACGAGCAGTACTTC

V: TRBV12-3/TRBV12-4
J: TRBJ2-3
D: NA
size: many
CDR3: CASSSGATGIFADTQYF
DNA: TGTGCCAGCAGTTCAGGCGCCACAGGGATTTTCGCAGATACGCAGTATTTT

V: TRBV24-1
J: TRBJ2-3
D: TRBD1
size: many
CDR3: CATSDQGTGDPDTQYF
DNA: TGTGCCACCAGTGACCAGGGGACAGGGGACCCAGATACGCAGTATTTT

V: TRBV20-1
J: TRBJ2-7
D: TRBD1
size: many
CDR3: CSALPDREGEQYF
DNA: TGCAGTGCTCTGCCTGACAGGGAAGGCGAGCAGTACTTC